Each of the 14 T cell receptor beta chains below was sequenced from the same sample in a study of blood T cell repertoires in COVID-19. Clones were sequenced by immunoSEQ multiplex PCR, and TCRdb holds only the in-frame ones, with some missing. The data contain 45,000 to 70,000 clones, over 75% of them singletons. The source material was peripheral blood. The receptors come from a woman aged 60-70 years with active COVID-19.

The CDR3 DNA follows: TGTGCCAGCTCACCCGGCAGCGTGAACACTGAAGCTTTCTTT. It encodes CASSPGSVNTEAFF. The chain carries TRBV18 and TRBJ1-1; D is ambiguous. Germline V lookup: CDR1 KGHSH, CDR2 LQKENI. This CDR3 contains 14 residues. V lost 3 bases and J 0 bases, leaving 8 bases between the germline ends.

This clone came up once. A junction end diverges from the germline sequence, so it may reflect a read error. The chain couples TRBV5-1 to TRBJ2-1, with 8 bases matching TRBD1. In germline, CDR1 is SGHRS, CDR2 YFSETQ. The CDR3 loop spans 15 amino acids. Written as DNA, the CDR3 is TGCGCCAGCAGCTCTCGGGACAGGTTTTCCGAGATCAGGGTCTTC. This translates into CASSSRDRFSEIRVF.

The chain has TRBV7-6 and TRBJ2-5; 10 bases align to TRBD1. The CDR3 is 15 amino acids. CDR1 is SGHVS, CDR2 FNYEAQ, per germline. After removal of 5 bases from V and 5 bases from J, the junction contained 8 bases not matched to a gene. CDR3 nucleotide sequence: TGTGCCAGCAGCGCACGACAGGGGGCGACGGAGACCCAGTACTTC. This gives the protein CASSARQGATETQYF.

The chain has TRBV4-1 and TRBJ2-1; the D gene is possibly TRBD1 (5 bases). The V gene's germline CDR1 is MGHRA and CDR2 YSYEKL. V lost 4 bases and J lost 0, with 10 bases in between. The CDR3 has 15 residues. CDR3 sequence: CASSPQGSSYNEQFF. The CDR3 DNA sequence: TGCGCCAGCAGCCCCCAGGGCAGCTCCTACAATGAGCAGTTCTTC.

J is TRBJ1-2 and V is TRBV3-1 (or the pseudogene TRBV3-2); 10 bases map to TRBD1. Trimming took 2 bases from V and 4 from J; bases not matched to a gene: 10. The CDR3 has 17 residues. CDR1 and CDR2 from the germline V gene are LGHDT and YNNKEL (reference sequence). Here the CDR3 reads CASSQSGRTGGLYGYTF. In nucleotides, the CDR3 is TGTGCCAGCAGCCAAAGCGGAAGGACAGGGGGTCTCTATGGCTACACCTTC.

On this clone: The sample contains more than one DNA sequence encoding this CDR3. The chain links TRBV5-4 to TRBJ1-4, with D possibly matching TRBD1 (6 bases). Germline assignment: CDR1 SGHNT and CDR2 YYREEE (reference sequence). The CDR3 loop spans 14 amino acids. The V and J ends lost 2 bases and 5 bases respectively, with 10 bases between them. The CDR3 DNA reads as TGTGCCAGCAGCTTACAGGGACGGAATGAAAAACTGTTTTTT. This sequence encodes CASSLQGRNEKLFF.

The chain combines TRBV6-2 or TRBV6-3 with TRBJ2-7; TRBD1 aligns across 7 bases. Germline CDR1 and CDR2: MNHEY and SVGEGT. V lost 3 bases, J lost 2 bases, and 7 bases stayed unmatched. There are 15 residues in the CDR3. This CDR3 is CASSYLRQGPYEQYF. CDR3 coding DNA: TGTGCCAGCAGTTATTTGAGACAGGGCCCCTACGAGCAGTACTTC.

The chain is built from TRBV6-1 and TRBJ1-1; 8 positions agree with TRBD1. Trimming at V came to 2 bases and at J to 0 bases, leaving 2 bases not matched to a gene. The CDR3 spans 15 residues. CDR1 and CDR2 (germline): MNHNS, SASEGT. CDR3 region: CASSEWTGLNTEAFF. DNA for the CDR3: TGTGCCAGCAGTGAATGGACAGGGCTGAACACTGAAGCTTTCTTT.

V usage is TRBV5-4 and J usage is TRBJ1-1; 8 nucleotides agree with TRBD1. Germline CDR1 and CDR2: SGHNT and YYREEE (reference sequence). CDR3 size: 16 residues. The ends lost 3 bases at V and 0 bases at J; junction bases unmatched: 7. This CDR3 is CASSSGGAGLNTEAFF. For the CDR3, the DNA is TGTGCCAGCAGCTCAGGGGGCGCCGGGCTGAACACTGAAGCTTTCTTT.

The genes are TRBV10-3 and TRBJ2-3, with TRBD2 identical over 8 bases. The germline gives CDR1 ENHRY, CDR2 SYGVKD. V gave up 3 bases and J gave up 6 bases; unmatched junction bases: 14. The CDR3 contains 17 residues. CDR3 bases: TGTGCCATCAGTGAAGTCGGGACTAGATCTGACAGGGATACGCAGTATTTT. It encodes CAISEVGTRSDRDTQYF.

The rearrangement links TRBV19 to TRBJ1-2; the D is unclear. V lost 6 bases and J 4 bases, leaving 12 bases between the germline ends. CDR1 and CDR2 from the germline V gene are LNHDA and SQIVND (reference sequence). This CDR3 has 13 amino acids. Here the CDR3 DNA reads TGTGCCAGTAGCATCCAGGATTTCTATGGCTACACCTTC. Amino acids: CASSIQDFYGYTF. Supplemented by reference TRBV19 and TRBJ1-2, the full variable domain reads DGGITQSPKYLFRKEGQNVTLSCEQNLNHDAMYWYRQDPGQGLRLIYYSQIVNDFQKGDIAEGYSVSREKKESFPLTVTSAQKNPTAFYLCASSIQDFYGYTFGSGTRLTVV.

This rearrangement joins TRBV2 to TRBJ2-7; 9 bases match TRBD2. Germline CDR1 and CDR2: SNHLY and FYNNEI. The V gene end was trimmed by 8 bases and the J gene end by 0 bases; junction bases not matched to a gene: 5. This CDR3 is 14 amino acids long. The CDR3 nucleotides are TGTGCCAGCCCTAGCGGGGCGGACTCCTACGAGCAGTACTTC. The encoded protein is CASPSGADSYEQYF.

V gene TRBV5-1 combines with J gene TRBJ1-5; D is undetermined. The V gene's germline CDR1 is SGHRS and CDR2 YFSETQ. Deletions cut 0 bases from V and 5 bases from J, with 12 bases between. The CDR3 length is 15 residues. The CDR3 is CASSLGVTGDQPQHF. The CDR3 DNA is TGCGCCAGCAGCTTGGGGGTTACCGGGGATCAGCCCCAGCATTTT.

This sequence joins TRBV5-1 and TRBJ2-5, with a tentative D call TRBD2 (5 bases). Germline CDR1 SGHRS, CDR2 YFSETQ. This CDR3 has 14 amino acids. The V and J ends lost 4 bases and 7 bases respectively, with 17 bases between them. CDR3 DNA sequence: TGCGCCAGCAGCGTGGGAGAAATCAGAGGGACCCAGTACTTC. It translates to CASSVGEIRGTQYF. Full variable domain (outside the CDR3, taken from reference TRBV5-1 and TRBJ2-5): KAGVTQTPRYLIKTRGQQVTLSCSPISGHRSVSWYQQTPGQGLQFLFEYFSETQRNKGNFPGRFSGRQFSNSRSEMNVSTLELGDSALYLCASSVGEIRGTQYFGPGTRLLVL.